A selection of T cell receptor beta chains follows, all from one sample in a study of cytomegalovirus exposure and HLA in healthy donors. The protocol was immunoSEQ multiplex PCR, while the TCRdb copy is restricted to in-frame clones and leaves out a portion. The table records approximately 170,000 clones, roughly 80% of them present only once. The sequenced sample was PBMCs. The origin of the receptors is a man aged 25 to 40 in good health and CMV-seropositive. CDR3s include the opening cysteine and the closing phenylalanine or tryptophan. Fields, in order: V gene, D gene, CDR3 protein. D genes are given only for firm matches.

V gene: TRBV30; D gene: TRBD2; CDR3 protein: CAWLAGTSNEQFF
V gene: TRBV28; D gene: TRBD2; CDR3 protein: CASSRRLAGGASTDTQYF
V gene: TRBV5-1; D gene: TRBD1; CDR3 protein: CASSHGRDRVVYEQYF
V gene: TRBV9; D gene: .; CDR3 protein: CASSETQAYEQYF
V gene: TRBV28; D gene: .; CDR3 protein: CASSRQSNYGYTF
V gene: TRBV18; D gene: TRBD2; CDR3 protein: CASSPPDGGAWNEQFF
V gene: TRBV9; D gene: .; CDR3 protein: CASSVDGYKGVEQYF
V gene: TRBV6-5; D gene: TRBD1; CDR3 protein: CASASTGSNEKLFF
V gene: TRBV7-3; D gene: TRBD2; CDR3 protein: CASSPLAGGRETQYF
V gene: TRBV2; D gene: .; CDR3 protein: CASGKTANTGELFF
V gene: TRBV2; D gene: .; CDR3 protein: CASSLNHQPQHF
V gene: TRBV7-9; D gene: .; CDR3 protein: CASSFRTSSTDTQYF
V gene: TRBV6-5; D gene: .; CDR3 protein: CASSYRRGRDTQYF
V gene: TRBV28; D gene: .; CDR3 protein: CASTAWGLGDTQYF
V gene: TRBV4-2; D gene: TRBD1; CDR3 protein: CASSLLQGSNYGYTF
V gene: TRBV7-3; D gene: TRBD1; CDR3 protein: CASSLSQGASYEQYF
V gene: TRBV27; D gene: .; CDR3 protein: CASSLTGAYEQYF